One sample yielded the 2 T cell receptor beta chains listed below, sequenced in a study of blood T cell repertoires in COVID-19. TCRdb's table, derived via immunoSEQ multiplex PCR, lists solely in-frame clones and lacks some. The sample has around 290,000 clones, roughly 90% seen once. Sequencing was performed on PBMCs or T cells enriched from blood (not recorded which). The receptors were gathered from a woman under 40 who had recovered from COVID-19.

The chain uses TRBV4-1 and TRBJ2-1; TRBD2 matches 10 bases. Unmatched junction bases numbered 5, after V lost 0 bases and J lost 6 bases. The CDR3 is 16 residues long. CDR1 is MGHRA and CDR2 is YSYEKL in the germline V gene. The CDR3: CASSQDFSGGINEQFF. CDR3 in DNA: TGCGCCAGCAGCCAAGACTTTAGCGGGGGGATCAATGAGCAGTTCTTC.

This clone is a singleton in its sample. The CDR3 loop reads CSAAGTGYGYTF. CDR3 in DNA: TGCAGCGCCGCCGGGACAGGCTATGGCTACACCTTC. The gene calls are TRBV29-1 and TRBJ1-2, with 8 bases that match TRBD1. The CDR3 spans 12 residues. The V gene end was trimmed by 7 bases and the J gene end by 4 bases; junction bases not matched to a gene: 5. The germline CDR1 and CDR2 sequences are SQVTM and ANQGSEA.